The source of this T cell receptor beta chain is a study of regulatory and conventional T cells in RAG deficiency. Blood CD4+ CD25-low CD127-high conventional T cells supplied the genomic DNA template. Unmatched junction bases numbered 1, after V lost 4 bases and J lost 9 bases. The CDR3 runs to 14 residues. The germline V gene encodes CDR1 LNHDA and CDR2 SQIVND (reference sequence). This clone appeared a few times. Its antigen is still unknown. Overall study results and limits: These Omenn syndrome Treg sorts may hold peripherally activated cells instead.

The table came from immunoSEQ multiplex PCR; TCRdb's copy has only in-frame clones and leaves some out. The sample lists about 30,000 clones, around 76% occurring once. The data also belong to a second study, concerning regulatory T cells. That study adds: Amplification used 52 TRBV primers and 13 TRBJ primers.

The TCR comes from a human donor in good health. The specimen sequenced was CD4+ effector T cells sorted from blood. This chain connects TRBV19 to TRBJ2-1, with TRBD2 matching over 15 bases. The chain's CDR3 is CASSRTSGRAEQFF. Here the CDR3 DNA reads TGTGCCAGTAGTAGGACTAGCGGGAGGGCTGAGCAGTTCTTC.